One sample yielded the 7 T cell receptor beta chains listed below, sequenced in a study of long-term antiretroviral therapy in people with HIV. Investigators performed immunoSEQ version v3.0 at survey level. Sequenced by immunoSEQ multiplex PCR; TCRdb stores in-frame clones only, minus some. In the table there are tens of thousands of clones, around 80% of which are singletons. The sample in question was unsorted PBMCs, obtained 0.8 years after starting antiretroviral therapy. The receptor source for this set is a woman in her late teens or twenties with HIV.

The V and J genes are TRBV10-3 and TRBJ2-5, with unresolved D. CDR1 and CDR2 from the germline V gene are ENHRY and SYGVKD. The germline V and J ends were trimmed by 0 bases and 2 bases, with 7 bases remaining between them. The CDR3 consists of 14 residues. Here the CDR3 reads CAISESTRQETQYF. The CDR3 DNA reads as TGTGCCATCAGTGAGTCGACCAGACAAGAGACCCAGTACTTC.

In this sample, this clone turned up a few times. The chain couples TRBV19 to TRBJ1-2, with D perhaps matching TRBD1 (6 bases). Germline CDR1 reads LNHDA; CDR2 reads SQIVND (reference sequence). Trimming took 11 bases from V and 4 from J, leaving 11 bases between them. The CDR3 extends over 11 amino acids. This chain's CDR3 is CAVQGSYGYTF. CDR3 DNA sequence: TGTGCCGTTCAGGGGAGCTATGGCTACACCTTC.

The chain uses TRBV5-1 and TRBJ2-3; D perhaps matches TRBD2 (6 bases). V lost 4 bases, J lost 0 bases, and 12 bases lay in between. CDR1 SGHRS and CDR2 YFSETQ come from the germline V gene. The CDR3 has 15 residues. CDR3 protein: CASSMERASTDTQYF. In DNA form, the CDR3 reads TGCGCCAGCAGCATGGAGCGGGCCAGCACAGATACGCAGTATTTT.

The J gene is TRBJ2-3, the V gene TRBV2, with 9 bases lining up with TRBD2. Germline V gives CDR1 SNHLY, CDR2 FYNNEI. There are 17 residues in the CDR3. J was trimmed by 4 bases and V by 2 bases; bases with no gene match: 10. This CDR3 reads CASSEYVPGGRADTQYF. CDR3 in DNA: TGTGCCAGCAGTGAATATGTCCCGGGCGGGAGGGCAGATACGCAGTATTTT.

This rearrangement joins TRBV28 to TRBJ1-2; D remains unclear. The CDR3 is 17 amino acids. V lost 9 bases to trimming and J lost 8 bases, with 31 bases between them. The V gene's germline CDR1 is MDHEN and CDR2 SYDVKM. The CDR3 coding sequence is TGTGCCAGTAACAGTGGCAGTTTGGGAGGTGGGAAAAGGGGCTACACCTTC. Translating gives CASNSGSLGGGKRGYTF.

The rearrangement uses TRBV5-5 and TRBJ2-7; D unclear. With 4 bases removed from V and 2 bases from J, the gap between germline ends came to 13 bases. The CDR3 extends over 14 amino acids. Germline CDR1 is SGHKS and CDR2 is YYEKEE (reference sequence). CDR3 protein: CASSLPGSTYEQYF. For the CDR3, the DNA is TGTGCCAGCAGCCTCCCGGGCAGCACCTACGAGCAGTACTTC. The full variable domain, in which reference TRBV5-5 and TRBJ2-7 provide the parts outside the CDR3, is DAGVTQSPTHLIKTRGQQVTLRCSPISGHKSVSWYQQVLGQGPQFIFQYYEKEERGRGNFPDRFSARQFPNYSSELNVNALLLGDSALYLCASSLPGSTYEQYFGPGTRLTVT.

In DNA form, the CDR3 reads TGTGCCAGTAGTTCCCTACGCAGCAAGTCGGGGGAGCTGTTTTTT. Residues: CASSSLRSKSGELFF. The chain carries TRBV19 and TRBJ2-2; no clear D gene. This CDR3 is built from 15 residues. V lost 5 bases and J 8 bases, leaving 18 bases between the germline ends. Germline V CDR1 and CDR2: LNHDA, SQIVND (reference sequence).